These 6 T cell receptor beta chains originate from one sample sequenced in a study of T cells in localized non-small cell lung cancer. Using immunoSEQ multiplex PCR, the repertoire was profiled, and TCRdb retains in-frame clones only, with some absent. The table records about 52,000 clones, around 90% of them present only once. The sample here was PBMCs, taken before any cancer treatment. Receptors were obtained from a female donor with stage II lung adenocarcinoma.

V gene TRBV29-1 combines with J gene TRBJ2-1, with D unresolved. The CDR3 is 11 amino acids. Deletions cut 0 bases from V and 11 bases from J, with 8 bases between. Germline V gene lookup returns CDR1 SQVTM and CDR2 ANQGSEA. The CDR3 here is CSVEDQVKQFF. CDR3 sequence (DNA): TGCAGCGTTGAAGATCAAGTAAAGCAGTTCTTC.

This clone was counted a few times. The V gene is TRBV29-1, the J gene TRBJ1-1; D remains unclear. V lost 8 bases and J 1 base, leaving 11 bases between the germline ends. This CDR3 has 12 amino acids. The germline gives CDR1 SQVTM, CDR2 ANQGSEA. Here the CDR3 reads CSSRTANTEAFF. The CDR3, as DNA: TGCAGCTCGAGGACGGCGAACACTGAAGCTTTCTTT.

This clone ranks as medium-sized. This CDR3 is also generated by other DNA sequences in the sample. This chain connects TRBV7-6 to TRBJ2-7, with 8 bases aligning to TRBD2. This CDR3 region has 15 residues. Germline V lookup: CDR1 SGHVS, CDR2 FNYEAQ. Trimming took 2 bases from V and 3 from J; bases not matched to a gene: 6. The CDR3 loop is CASSLSGGGVYEQYF. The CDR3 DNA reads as TGTGCCAGCAGCTTATCGGGAGGGGGGGTCTACGAGCAGTACTTC.

The chain's CDR3 is CASSLLSGLMRNQPQHF. The CDR3 DNA follows: TGTGCCAGCAGTTTATTATCAGGGCTGATGCGCAATCAGCCCCAGCATTTT. This chain links TRBV27 with TRBJ1-5; TRBD1 might be the D (5 bases). Deletions cut 1 base from V and 2 bases from J, with 15 bases between. This CDR3 spans 17 amino acids. Germline lookup yields CDR1 MNHEY and CDR2 SMNVEV (reference sequence).

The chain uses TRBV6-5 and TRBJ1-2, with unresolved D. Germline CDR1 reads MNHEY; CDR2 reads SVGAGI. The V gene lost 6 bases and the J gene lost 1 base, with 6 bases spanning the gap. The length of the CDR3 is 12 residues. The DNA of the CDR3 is TGTGCCAGCAGGGGCTATAACTATGGCTACACCTTC. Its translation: CASRGYNYGYTF.

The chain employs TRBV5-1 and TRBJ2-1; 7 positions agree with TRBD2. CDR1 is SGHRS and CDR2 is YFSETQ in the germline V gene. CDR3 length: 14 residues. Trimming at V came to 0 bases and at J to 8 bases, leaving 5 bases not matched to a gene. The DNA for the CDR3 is TGCGCCAGCAGCTTGGGTTACGGGGGGTATGAGCAGTTCTTC. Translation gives CASSLGYGGYEQFF. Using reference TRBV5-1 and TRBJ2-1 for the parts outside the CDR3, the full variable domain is KAGVTQTPRYLIKTRGQQVTLSCSPISGHRSVSWYQQTPGQGLQFLFEYFSETQRNKGNFPGRFSGRQFSNSRSEMNVSTLELGDSALYLCASSLGYGGYEQFFGPGTRLTVL.